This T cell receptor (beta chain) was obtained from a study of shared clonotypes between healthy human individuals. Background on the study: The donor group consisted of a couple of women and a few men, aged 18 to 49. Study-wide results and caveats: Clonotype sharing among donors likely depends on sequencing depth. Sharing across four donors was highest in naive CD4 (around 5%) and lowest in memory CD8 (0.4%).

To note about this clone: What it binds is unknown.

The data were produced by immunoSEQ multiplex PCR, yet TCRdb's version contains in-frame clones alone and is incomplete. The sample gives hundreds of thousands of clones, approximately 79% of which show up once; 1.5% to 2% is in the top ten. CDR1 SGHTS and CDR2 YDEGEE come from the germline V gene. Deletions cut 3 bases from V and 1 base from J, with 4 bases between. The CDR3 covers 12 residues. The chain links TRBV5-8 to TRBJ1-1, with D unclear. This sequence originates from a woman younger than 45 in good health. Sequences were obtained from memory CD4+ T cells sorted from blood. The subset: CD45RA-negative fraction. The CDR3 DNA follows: TGTGCCAGCAGCTCAAGGAACACTGAAGCTTTCTTT. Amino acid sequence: CASSSRNTEAFF.